The entry below gives a single TCR beta chain sequence along with its context. This clonotype has ten or more counts. This clone's antigen is unknown. Nothing much larger sits one base from this clone, and base qualities are not available. The data belong to a study of T cells after yellow fever vaccination (dated by TCRdb to the late 2010s). For the wider study: The SMART-Seq v4 Ultra Low Input RNA kit was used to prepare libraries from fractions with low cell numbers. To follow T-cell clones before and after both primary and booster YFV17D yellow fever vaccination, bulk TCR alpha and beta repertoires underwent longitudinal sequencing. Two healthy male donors, one aged 18 to 30 and one aged 30 to 40 years, made up the cohort. Blood samples were taken at several timepoints before and after primary and secondary immunization, and bulk PBMC replicates and cell subsets were isolated. Broader findings and caveats from the paper: The study included only two donors, which limits how far the findings can be generalized. After the booster, most clones that had expanded after primary vaccination were detected again (almost 97% of CD4 and around 88% of CD8), suggesting broad maintenance of memory. Because abundant contaminating clonotypes from the bulk population could be contained in FACS-sorted repertoires, computational filtering was required. A small share of clonotypes occurred in both CD4 and CD8 compartments, likely arising from convergent recombination. Compared with the primary T-cell response, the secondary T-cell response was faster but weaker, reaching its peak on day 5 rather than on day 15.

The data were produced on an Illumina NovaSeq 6000. Synthesis of TCR cDNA relied on 5'RACE template switching, a step that introduced a universal primer site along with unique molecular identifiers. cDNA synthesis was primed from both the TCR alpha and TCR beta constant segments. Library amplification involved two PCR steps, and the second step added sample barcodes and sequencing adapters. Libraries were sequenced on Illumina HiSeq 2500 (2x100 bp) or NovaSeq (2x150 bp). As for the original processing: MIGEC was used to demultiplex reads and collapse the reads into UMI consensus sequences, and MiXCR was used for V(D)J alignment. Vaccine-responding clonotypes were identified with edgeR using replicate PBMC samples, with FDR below 0.01 and a log2 fold change above 5 up to day 15 being required. CD4 or CD8 identity was assigned to each bulk clonotype according to whether the clonotype was present at higher abundance in the sequenced CD4 repertoire or the sequenced CD8 repertoire. In-frame beta chains were kept once TCRdb had trimmed the public reads at Q25 with fastp and called clones with MiXCR. Under each unique CDR3 protein, matching rows form one entry showing the most common genes and DNA. It is TCRdb's table, rather than the study itself, that gives the V and J calls and clone size. Across this sample there are some 350,000 distinct CDR3 sequences, with around 3.9% seen only once. The top ten clonotypes cover approximately 24% of the sample.

This specimen's treatment or condition label, interpreted: live attenuated yellow fever vaccine strain. At each blood-draw timepoint, two biological replicates of bulk PBMCs were obtained. PBMCs were isolated from peripheral blood using a standard Ficoll-Paque protocol. RNA was extracted with TriZol from bulk PBMCs, CD4 and CD8 fractions, and dextramer-positive and dextramer-negative fractions. Compared with germline, V lacks 3 bases and J lacks 9 bases; bases without a gene match: 8. Looking up the germline V gene yields CDR1 SGHRS and CDR2 YFSETQ. The CDR3 spans 15 residues, from the cysteine through the phenylalanine. Only the CDR3 portion is preserved as DNA: 45 bases, with reading frame beginning at the first base.

The specimen comprised PBMCs, sampled 5 days after the yellow fever booster vaccination. The TCR comes from a man between 18 and 35 years old who received the YFV17D yellow fever vaccine. The chain employs TRBV5-1 and TRBJ2-1; 11 of the junction bases match TRBD2. CDR3 region: CASSYTSGGRSEQFF. The DNA sequence is given as TGCGCCAGCAGCTATACTAGCGGGGGTCGGAGTGAGCAGTTCTTC.